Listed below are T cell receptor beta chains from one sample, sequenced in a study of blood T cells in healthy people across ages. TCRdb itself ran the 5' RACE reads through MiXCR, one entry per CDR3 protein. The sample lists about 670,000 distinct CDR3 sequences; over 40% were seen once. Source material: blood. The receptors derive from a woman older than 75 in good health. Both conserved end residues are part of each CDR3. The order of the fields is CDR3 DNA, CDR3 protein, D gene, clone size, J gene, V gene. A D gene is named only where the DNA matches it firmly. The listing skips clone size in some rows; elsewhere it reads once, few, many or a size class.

cdr3_nt: TGCGCCAGCAGCTCTCGGCCCACTGGAAATGAGCAGTTCTTC
cdr3_aa: CASSSRPTGNEQFF
d_call: -
clone_size: many
j_call: TRBJ2-1
v_call: TRBV5-1

cdr3_nt: TGCAGCGTTTCTATCAGGGGGCAAGAGACCCAGTACTTC
cdr3_aa: CSVSIRGQETQYF
d_call: TRBD1
clone_size: many
j_call: TRBJ2-5
v_call: TRBV29-1

cdr3_nt: TGCAGTGCTGGCGCACCGACAGGGGTGGAGACCCAGTACTTC
cdr3_aa: CSAGAPTGVETQYF
d_call: TRBD1
clone_size: once
j_call: TRBJ2-5
v_call: TRBV20-1

cdr3_nt: TGTGCCAGCAGTCCCACTGTCCGAGAGACCCAGTACTTC
cdr3_aa: CASSPTVRETQYF
d_call: -
clone_size: many
j_call: TRBJ2-5
v_call: TRBV27

cdr3_nt: TGTGCCAGCACCTCCCCGGGACTAGCGGGAATCAATGAGCAGTTCTTC
cdr3_aa: CASTSPGLAGINEQFF
d_call: TRBD2
clone_size: many
j_call: TRBJ2-1
v_call: TRBV12-3/TRBV12-4

cdr3_nt: TGCAGCCTCGCGGACCCTTATACGCAGTATTTT
cdr3_aa: CSLADPYTQYF
d_call: -
clone_size: many
j_call: TRBJ2-3
v_call: TRBV29-1

cdr3_nt: TGCAGCGTTGAAACACTGAAGATTAACTATGGCTACACCTTC
cdr3_aa: CSVETLKINYGYTF
d_call: -
clone_size: once
j_call: TRBJ1-2
v_call: TRBV29-1

cdr3_nt: TGTGCCAGCAGTTTAGCCTCTTGGGCCACTGAAGCTTTCTTT
cdr3_aa: CASSLASWATEAFF
d_call: -
clone_size: many
j_call: TRBJ1-1
v_call: TRBV12-3/TRBV12-4

cdr3_nt: TGCGCCAGCAGCTTTTCCGGGACAGTCCAAGAGACCCGGTACTTC
cdr3_aa: CASSFSGTVQETRYF
d_call: TRBD1
clone_size: few
j_call: TRBJ2-5
v_call: TRBV5-1

cdr3_nt: TGTGCCAGCAGGGGGGGGGGTTACAATGAGCAGTTCTTC
cdr3_aa: CASRGGGYNEQFF
d_call: TRBD2
clone_size: -
j_call: TRBJ2-1
v_call: TRBV27

cdr3_nt: TGCGCCAGCAGCCGAGAGGGCGTTGAAACTGAAGCTTTCTTT
cdr3_aa: CASSREGVETEAFF
d_call: -
clone_size: many
j_call: TRBJ1-1
v_call: TRBV10-2

cdr3_nt: TGTGCCAGCAGCTTAGGAAGTAGCGTCAGCTCCTACGAGCAGTACTTC
cdr3_aa: CASSLGSSVSSYEQYF
d_call: -
clone_size: -
j_call: TRBJ2-7
v_call: TRBV11-2

cdr3_nt: TGTGCCAGCAGCCGACGGGCCCTCAACACAGATACGCAGTATTTT
cdr3_aa: CASSRRALNTDTQYF
d_call: -
clone_size: few
j_call: TRBJ2-3
v_call: TRBV12-3/TRBV12-4

cdr3_nt: TGCAGCGTTGAAGAGGGCAGGATGGAGGATGAGCAGTTCTTC
cdr3_aa: CSVEEGRMEDEQFF
d_call: -
clone_size: once
j_call: TRBJ2-1
v_call: TRBV29-1

cdr3_nt: TGTGCCAGCACCAGCTCTGGAAACACCATATATTTT
cdr3_aa: CASTSSGNTIYF
d_call: -
clone_size: -
j_call: TRBJ1-3
v_call: TRBV7-9

cdr3_nt: TGTGCCAGCAGGGCGGGACAGGGCCCCTACAATGAGCAGTTCTTC
cdr3_aa: CASRAGQGPYNEQFF
d_call: TRBD1
clone_size: many
j_call: TRBJ2-1
v_call: TRBV2

cdr3_nt: TGCGCCAGCAGCTTAATAGCGGGAGTGTCCTACAATGAGCAGTTCTTC
cdr3_aa: CASSLIAGVSYNEQFF
d_call: TRBD2
clone_size: many
j_call: TRBJ2-1
v_call: TRBV5-1

cdr3_nt: TGTGCCAGCAGCTTAGGGACAGGGGAGAATCAGCCCCAGCATTTT
cdr3_aa: CASSLGTGENQPQHF
d_call: TRBD1
clone_size: -
j_call: TRBJ1-5
v_call: TRBV7-9

cdr3_nt: TGTGCCAGCAGCTTAGGGAATCTAGCGGGGGCTGATACGCAGTATTTT
cdr3_aa: CASSLGNLAGADTQYF
d_call: TRBD2
clone_size: -
j_call: TRBJ2-3
v_call: TRBV13

cdr3_nt: TGTGCCAGCACCATCGAGCGGGGATACACCGGGGAGCTGTTTTTT
cdr3_aa: CASTIERGYTGELFF
d_call: TRBD2
clone_size: -
j_call: TRBJ2-2
v_call: TRBV2

cdr3_nt: TGTGCCATCAGGCCTAGTCGGGTCTCTGACTATGGCTACACCTTC
cdr3_aa: CAIRPSRVSDYGYTF
d_call: -
clone_size: -
j_call: TRBJ1-2
v_call: TRBV10-3

cdr3_nt: TGTGCCAGCAGTTCTCTCGGTTCTCTAACGGCACCCTACGAGCAGTACTTC
cdr3_aa: CASSSLGSLTAPYEQYF
d_call: -
clone_size: -
j_call: TRBJ2-7
v_call: TRBV28

cdr3_nt: TGCAGCGTTGCCTTACCGGGACAGGCTAAAGAGACCCAGTACTTC
cdr3_aa: CSVALPGQAKETQYF
d_call: TRBD1
clone_size: -
j_call: TRBJ2-5
v_call: TRBV29-1

cdr3_nt: TGTGCCAGCAGAGAAAGCGGGGGGTCCCTTTCTTCTCAGTTCTTC
cdr3_aa: CASRESGGSLSSQFF
d_call: TRBD2
clone_size: -
j_call: TRBJ2-1
v_call: TRBV2

cdr3_nt: TGCGCCAGCAGCCAAGTTAGGAGTTACGAGCAGTACTTC
cdr3_aa: CASSQVRSYEQYF
d_call: -
clone_size: -
j_call: TRBJ2-7
v_call: TRBV4-1

cdr3_nt: TGCGCCAGCAGCCAACATGGGACAGGACAAGAGACCCAGTACTTC
cdr3_aa: CASSQHGTGQETQYF
d_call: TRBD1
clone_size: -
j_call: TRBJ2-5
v_call: TRBV4-1

cdr3_nt: TGCAGCGTTGAAACGGGATCCTTAGATGAGCAGTTCTTC
cdr3_aa: CSVETGSLDEQFF
d_call: -
clone_size: many
j_call: TRBJ2-1
v_call: TRBV29-1

cdr3_nt: TGTGCCAGCTGGGACAGTCCCCTTAAAGGCTACACCTTC
cdr3_aa: CASWDSPLKGYTF
d_call: TRBD1
clone_size: -
j_call: TRBJ1-2
v_call: TRBV27

cdr3_nt: TGTGCCAGCAGCCAAGTTGGAAATCGGCCCCAGCATTTT
cdr3_aa: CASSQVGNRPQHF
d_call: -
clone_size: -
j_call: TRBJ1-5
v_call: TRBV3-1

cdr3_nt: TGCGCCAGCAGCTTGAGGCAGAGGGATACGCAGTATTTT
cdr3_aa: CASSLRQRDTQYF
d_call: -
clone_size: many
j_call: TRBJ2-3
v_call: TRBV5-1

cdr3_nt: TGTGCCAGCAGTCGGGACAACACAGATACGCAGTATTTT
cdr3_aa: CASSRDNTDTQYF
d_call: -
clone_size: -
j_call: TRBJ2-3
v_call: TRBV6-1

cdr3_nt: TGTGCCAGCAGTTTAAACGGGGCCGGGGCCAAAAACATTCAGTACTTC
cdr3_aa: CASSLNGAGAKNIQYF
d_call: -
clone_size: few
j_call: TRBJ2-4
v_call: TRBV27

cdr3_nt: TGCGCCAGCAGCTTAGTTTCTAGCGGGAGTGGTAATGCAGATACGCAGTATTTT
cdr3_aa: CASSLVSSGSGNADTQYF
d_call: TRBD2
clone_size: once
j_call: TRBJ2-3
v_call: TRBV5-1

cdr3_nt: TGTGCCAGCAGCCAAGATCGAAAGGCGCAGTATTTT
cdr3_aa: CASSQDRKAQYF
d_call: -
clone_size: -
j_call: TRBJ2-3
v_call: TRBV14

cdr3_nt: TGTGCCAGCAGCCCCACTAGGCAAGGCTACACCTTC
cdr3_aa: CASSPTRQGYTF
d_call: -
clone_size: -
j_call: TRBJ1-2
v_call: TRBV7-2

cdr3_nt: TGTGCCAGCAGCAGCGAAGGCGGGACCAAATACAATGAGCAGTTCTTC
cdr3_aa: CASSSEGGTKYNEQFF
d_call: -
clone_size: many
j_call: TRBJ2-1
v_call: TRBV7-6

cdr3_nt: TGTGCCAGCAGCTTAGAGTCATGGGGGACCCAGTACTTC
cdr3_aa: CASSLESWGTQYF
d_call: -
clone_size: many
j_call: TRBJ2-5
v_call: TRBV7-2

cdr3_nt: TGCGCCAGCAGCTTGGAAGGGAGCGGCTATGGCTACACCTTC
cdr3_aa: CASSLEGSGYGYTF
d_call: -
clone_size: -
j_call: TRBJ1-2
v_call: TRBV5-1

cdr3_nt: TGCGCCAGCAGCTTTGGTGCGGCGGCTTCCCAAGAGACCCAGTACTTC
cdr3_aa: CASSFGAAASQETQYF
d_call: -
clone_size: -
j_call: TRBJ2-5
v_call: TRBV5-1

cdr3_nt: TGTGCCAGCAGAAGGGGGACACGGGGCGAGCAGTACTTC
cdr3_aa: CASRRGTRGEQYF
d_call: -
clone_size: -
j_call: TRBJ2-7
v_call: TRBV25-1

cdr3_nt: TGCAGTGCACCGGACAGGGGCTCAGGGGCCAAAAACATTCAGTACTTC
cdr3_aa: CSAPDRGSGAKNIQYF
d_call: TRBD1
clone_size: -
j_call: TRBJ2-4
v_call: TRBV20-1

cdr3_nt: TGTGCCAGCACCCGACACAGGGATACAGCTTTCTTT
cdr3_aa: CASTRHRDTAFF
d_call: -
clone_size: -
j_call: TRBJ1-1
v_call: TRBV6-2/TRBV6-3

cdr3_nt: TGCGCCAGCAGCTTGAAGGCACCCTCTAGGGACTACGAGCAGTACTTC
cdr3_aa: CASSLKAPSRDYEQYF
d_call: -
clone_size: -
j_call: TRBJ2-7
v_call: TRBV5-1

cdr3_nt: TGTGCCAGCAGTGACAGGTTGAATGAGCAGTTCTTC
cdr3_aa: CASSDRLNEQFF
d_call: -
clone_size: -
j_call: TRBJ2-1
v_call: TRBV6-2/TRBV6-3

cdr3_nt: TGTGCCAGCATTGACAGTGGGCGGGATACGCAGTATTTT
cdr3_aa: CASIDSGRDTQYF
d_call: -
clone_size: many
j_call: TRBJ2-3
v_call: TRBV6-5

cdr3_nt: TGTGCCACCCGAGGACAGGGCGTCGGGGAGCTGTTTTTT
cdr3_aa: CATRGQGVGELFF
d_call: TRBD1
clone_size: many
j_call: TRBJ2-2
v_call: TRBV6-5

cdr3_nt: TGTGCCAGCAGCTTAGACGACGTGCGGGTCTACGAGCAGTACTTC
cdr3_aa: CASSLDDVRVYEQYF
d_call: -
clone_size: -
j_call: TRBJ2-7
v_call: TRBV7-2

cdr3_nt: TGTGCCAGCAGCCCCGCTCTTAGCGGGGGGGCTTCTGAGCAGTTCTTC
cdr3_aa: CASSPALSGGASEQFF
d_call: TRBD2
clone_size: -
j_call: TRBJ2-1
v_call: TRBV9